The 13 T cell receptor beta chains below all came from one sample that was sequenced in a study of blood T cell repertoires in COVID-19. Sequencing was performed with immunoSEQ multiplex PCR; in TCRdb, only in-frame clones are kept and a portion is missing. The sample shows 88,000 or so clones, 85% to 90% of them seen only once. The sequenced sample consisted of peripheral blood. Receptors were obtained from a man in his sixties with acute or convalescent COVID-19.

This chain joins TRBV10-3 and TRBJ2-3; D not resolved. CDR3 length: 13 residues. V gave up 4 bases and J gave up 5 bases, with 10 bases separating them. Per the germline V gene, CDR1 is ENHRY and CDR2 is SYGVKD. This chain's CDR3 is CAISGAPQDTQYF. The CDR3 DNA reads as TGTGCCATCAGTGGTGCGCCTCAAGATACGCAGTATTTT.

The V gene is TRBV3-1 (or the pseudogene TRBV3-2), the J gene TRBJ2-7, with D possibly matching TRBD1 (5 bases). Germline assignment: CDR1 LGHDT and CDR2 YNNKEL (reference sequence). The CDR3 is made up of 15 amino acids. V lost 1 base and J lost 0, with 10 bases in between. The CDR3 bases are TGTGCCAGCAGCCAAGGGGGCGGAAGCTCCTACGAGCAGTACTTC. Protein sequence: CASSQGGGSSYEQYF.

The rearrangement uses TRBV5-1 and TRBJ2-1; 8 bases agree with TRBD2. CDR1 and CDR2 (germline): SGHRS, YFSETQ. The CDR3 is made up of 17 amino acids. Trimming at V came to 4 bases and at J to 2 bases, leaving 11 bases not matched to a gene. The chain's CDR3 is CASSPAGVAGPYNEQFF. Written as DNA, the CDR3 is TGCGCCAGCAGCCCGGCGGGGGTAGCGGGACCCTACAATGAGCAGTTCTTC.

The rearrangement joins TRBV6-5 to TRBJ2-5; D possibly corresponds to TRBD1 (8 bases). The CDR3 spans 12 residues. Trimming stripped 7 bases from V and 5 bases from J, with 11 bases between. CDR1 and CDR2 (germline): MNHEY, SVGAGI. CDR3 sequence reads: CASNRGGETQYF. For the CDR3, the DNA is TGTGCCAGCAACAGGGGGGGCGAGACCCAGTACTTC.

This clone was recorded at least ten times. V and J are TRBV3-1 (or the pseudogene TRBV3-2) and TRBJ2-3; TRBD1 might be the D (6 bases). The CDR3 has 14 amino acids. The V end lost 4 bases, the J end lost 3 bases, and 11 bases lay between the germline ends. Germline V gene sequence: CDR1 LGHDT, CDR2 YNNKEL (reference sequence). CDR3 nucleotide sequence: TGTGCCAGCAGCCCCGGACAGCGTACAGATACGCAGTATTTT. This encodes CASSPGQRTDTQYF.

The chain combines TRBV12-3 or TRBV12-4 with TRBJ2-5; D perhaps matches TRBD1 (6 bases). V shed 7 bases and J shed 5 bases, with 14 bases lying between them. CDR3 length: 13 residues. The CDR3 region is CASMTGMRETQYF. The CDR3 DNA reads as TGTGCCAGCATGACAGGAATGCGGGAGACCCAGTACTTC.

This sequence joins TRBV10-3 and TRBJ2-5; 10 bases agree with TRBD1. The CDR3 extends over 14 amino acids. Looked up from germline, CDR1 is ENHRY and CDR2 is SYGVKD. Trimming at V came to 2 bases and at J to 5 bases, leaving 2 bases not matched to a gene. This CDR3 is CAISEDRGPETQYF. For the CDR3, the DNA is TGTGCCATCAGTGAGGACAGGGGGCCCGAGACCCAGTACTTC.

The CDR3 DNA is TGTGCCAGCAGGAAGACAGGGGCTAACTATGGCTACACCTTC. It yields the protein CASRKTGANYGYTF. The V gene is TRBV27, the J gene TRBJ1-2, with 8 bases that match TRBD1. Germline assignment: CDR1 MNHEY and CDR2 SMNVEV (reference sequence). The junction had 3 bases not matched to a gene; V was cut back by 6 bases and J by 0 bases. CDR3 length equals 14 residues.

The J gene is TRBJ2-3, the V gene TRBV19; TRBD1 matches 9 bases. The germline V gene has CDR1 LNHDA and CDR2 SQIVND (reference sequence). This CDR3 region has 14 residues. The V and J ends lost 4 bases and 4 bases, in that order; junction bases with no gene match: 3. The CDR3 DNA reads TGTGCCAGTAGTAGGGACAGGGACCCAGATACGCAGTATTTT. Translation gives CASSRDRDPDTQYF.

The rearrangement uses TRBV30 and TRBJ1-3, with a tentative D call TRBD1 (6 bases). The length of the CDR3 is 13 residues. Between the trimmed V and J ends, which lost 3 bases and 4 bases, there was a span of 10 bases. CDR1 and CDR2 (germline): GTSNPN, SVGIG (reference sequence). The CDR3: CAWSTGLGNTIYF. CDR3 bases: TGTGCCTGGAGCACAGGGCTCGGAAACACCATATATTTT. The whole variable domain, filled in from reference TRBV30 and TRBJ1-3, reads SQTIHQWPATLVQPVGSPLSLECTVEGTSNPNLYWYRQAAGRGLQLLFYSVGIGQISSEVPQNLSASRPQDRQFILSSKKLLLSDSGFYLCAWSTGLGNTIYFGEGSWLTVV.

This chain joins TRBV10-3 and TRBJ2-3; TRBD2 matches at 8 bases. The CDR3 has 17 amino acids. Germline trimming cut 4 bases from V and 1 base from J; bases unmatched to any gene: 10. Germline assignment: CDR1 ENHRY and CDR2 SYGVKD. The CDR3, as DNA: TGTGCCATCAGTGGTCTGACTAGCGAGGGTGGCACAGATACGCAGTATTTT. It is translated as CAISGLTSEGGTDTQYF.

The chain employs TRBV5-5 and TRBJ2-1; 9 bases map to TRBD2. J lost 8 bases, V lost 1 base, and 7 bases had no gene match. The germline V gene encodes CDR1 SGHKS and CDR2 YYEKEE (reference sequence). The CDR3 sequence is 15 residues long. CDR3 in DNA: TGTGCCAGCAGCTTGATTGGGACTAGCATCCATGAGCAGTTCTTC. Its protein is CASSLIGTSIHEQFF.

This clone has just one count. The chain uses TRBV3-1 (or the pseudogene TRBV3-2) and TRBJ1-2; weak D call: TRBD1 (6 bases). The V and J ends lost 1 base and 9 bases respectively, with 9 bases between them. Germline V gene sequence: CDR1 LGHDT, CDR2 YNNKEL (reference sequence). The CDR3 runs 12 residues. This CDR3 is CASSQGQGSYTF. The CDR3, as DNA: TGTGCCAGCAGCCAAGGCCAGGGGAGCTACACCTTC.